This entry concerns a single TCR beta chain. Its antigen is currently unknown. V dropped 0 bases and J dropped 3 bases, with 2 bases sitting between them. Per germline, CDR1 SGHTA and CDR2 FQGNSA. The CDR3 runs to 12 residues. The entry originates in a study of somatic mutations in cytotoxic T cells in rheumatoid arthritis. Study-level findings and limits: Unknown were the antigen targets of the expanded CD8+ clones. Over 20% of CD8+ cells belonged to the largest CD8+ clone in about an eighth of the roughly 60 patients. The study found no significant difference in CD8+ T-cell clonality between rheumatoid arthritis patients and age-matched healthy controls.

Original data processing: Published virus-specific TCRB sequences were rarely matched by patient CD8+ clones larger than 1%. The protocol was immunoSEQ multiplex PCR, while the TCRdb copy is restricted to in-frame clones and leaves out a portion. V and J calls and clone size are given by that table; D and trimming were obtained from the DNA. Of about 7,400 clones in the sample, 87% were seen once. This TCR came from a man in his forties or fifties with rheumatoid arthritis. The rearrangement joins TRBV7-2 to TRBJ1-2; no clear D gene. Material for sequencing was CD8+ T cells sorted from blood. In DNA form, the CDR3 reads TGTGCCAGCAGCTTAGCCGACTATGGCTACACCTTC. Protein: CASSLADYGYTF.